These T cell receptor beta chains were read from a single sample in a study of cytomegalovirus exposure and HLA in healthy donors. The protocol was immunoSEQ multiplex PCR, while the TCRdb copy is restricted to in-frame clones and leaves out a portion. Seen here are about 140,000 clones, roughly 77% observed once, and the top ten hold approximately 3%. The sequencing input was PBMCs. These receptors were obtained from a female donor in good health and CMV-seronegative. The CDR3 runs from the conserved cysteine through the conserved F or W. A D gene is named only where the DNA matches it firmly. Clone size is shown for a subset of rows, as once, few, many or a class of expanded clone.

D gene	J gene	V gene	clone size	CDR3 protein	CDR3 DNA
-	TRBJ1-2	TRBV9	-	CASSADSPRGYTF	TGTGCCAGCAGCGCTGACAGCCCCCGGGGCTACACCTTC
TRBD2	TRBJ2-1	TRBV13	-	CASSLGSAGGPKQFF	TGTGCCAGCAGCTTAGGTTCAGCGGGAGGGCCGAAGCAGTTCTTC
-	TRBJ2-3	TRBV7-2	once	CASSLGGDPSTDTQYF	TGTGCCAGCAGCTTAGGCGGGGACCCTAGCACAGATACGCAGTATTTT
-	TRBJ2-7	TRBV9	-	CASSTRGGVYNEQYF	TGTGCCAGCAGCACCCGAGGGGGGGTTTATAACGAGCAGTACTTC
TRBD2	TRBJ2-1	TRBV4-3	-	CASSQRLALAGDNEQFF	TGCGCCAGCAGCCAACGGTTAGCACTAGCGGGAGACAATGAGCAGTTCTTC
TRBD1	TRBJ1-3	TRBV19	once	CASSISTGGISGNTIYF	TGTGCCAGTAGTATATCAACAGGGGGCATCTCTGGAAACACCATATATTTT
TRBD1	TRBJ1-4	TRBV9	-	CASSSWTGGDEKLFF	TGTGCCAGCAGCTCATGGACAGGGGGCGATGAAAAACTGTTTTTT
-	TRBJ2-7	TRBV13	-	CASSSPQGYEQYF	TGTGCCAGCAGCTCCCCACAGGGCTACGAGCAGTACTTC
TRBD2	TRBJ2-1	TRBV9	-	CASSYGGAREQFF	TGTGCCAGCAGCTACGGGGGGGCCCGGGAGCAGTTCTTC
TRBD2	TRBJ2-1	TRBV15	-	CATRPLGGDSYNEQFF	TGTGCCACCAGACCTCTCGGGGGGGACTCTTACAATGAGCAGTTCTTC
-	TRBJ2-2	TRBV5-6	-	CASSFLTALNTGELFF	TGTGCCAGCAGCTTCCTGACAGCTTTGAACACCGGGGAGCTGTTTTTT
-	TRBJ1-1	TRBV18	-	CASSPDMGPLTEAFF	TGTGCCAGCTCACCTGATATGGGGCCCCTAACTGAAGCTTTCTTT
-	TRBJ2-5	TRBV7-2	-	CASSDKFRGVGETQYF	TGTGCCAGCAGCGATAAGTTCAGGGGAGTTGGGGAGACCCAGTACTTC
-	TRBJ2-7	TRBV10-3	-	CAISEFTGPYEQYF	TGTGCCATCAGTGAGTTTACAGGACCCTACGAGCAGTACTTC
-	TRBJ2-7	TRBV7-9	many	CASSHRAYEQYF	TGTGCCAGCAGCCACAGGGCCTACGAGCAGTACTTC
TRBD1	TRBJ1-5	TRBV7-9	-	CASSSWDRNQPQHF	TGTGCCAGCAGCTCTTGGGACAGAAATCAGCCCCAGCATTTT
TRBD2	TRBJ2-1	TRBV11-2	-	CASSLFSGSDNEQFF	TGTGCCAGCAGCTTATTTAGCGGGTCTGACAATGAGCAGTTCTTC
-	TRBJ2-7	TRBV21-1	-	CASSKEKLKPYVYSYEQYF	TGTGCCAGCAGCAAAGAAAAGTTGAAGCCCTACGTGTATTCCTACGAGCAGTACTTC
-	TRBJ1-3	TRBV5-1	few	CASSKAGSGNTIYF	TGCGCCAGCAGCAAGGCAGGCTCTGGAAACACCATATATTTT
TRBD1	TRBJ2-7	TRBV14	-	CASSPLNGGQGYEQYF	TGTGCCAGCAGCCCTCTAAACGGGGGACAGGGATACGAGCAGTACTTC
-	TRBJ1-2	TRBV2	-	CASKVPASYGYTF	TGTGCCAGCAAAGTCCCCGCCAGCTATGGCTACACCTTC
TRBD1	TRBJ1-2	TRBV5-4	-	CAGGSGQPNYGYTF	TGTGCCGGGGGATCGGGACAGCCTAACTATGGCTACACCTTC
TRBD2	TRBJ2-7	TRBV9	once	CASSVRRTSCSSYEQYF	TGTGCCAGCAGCGTCCGCCGGACTAGCTGTAGCTCCTACGAGCAGTACTTC
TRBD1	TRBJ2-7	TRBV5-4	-	CASSSPTGYRAYEQYF	TGTGCCAGCAGTTCCCCGACAGGGTATAGGGCCTACGAGCAGTACTTC
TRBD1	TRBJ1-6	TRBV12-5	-	CASGPGTVNSPLHF	TGTGCTAGTGGCCCCGGGACAGTAAATTCACCCCTCCACTTT
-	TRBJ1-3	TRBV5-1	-	CASSLVAGFGNTIYF	TGCGCCAGCAGCTTGGTAGCTGGGTTTGGAAACACCATATATTTT
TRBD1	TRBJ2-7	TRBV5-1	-	CASSSGQVGYCEQYF	TGCGCCAGCAGCTCGGGACAGGTGGGGTATTGCGAGCAGTACTTC
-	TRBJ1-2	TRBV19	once	CASSIQRDLYGYTF	TGTGCCAGTAGTATCCAGCGGGACCTCTATGGCTACACCTTC
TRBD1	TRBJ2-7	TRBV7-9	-	CASSPPGQGFEEQYF	TGTGCCAGCAGCCCCCCGGGACAGGGATTTGAGGAGCAGTACTTC
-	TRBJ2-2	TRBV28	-	CASRRTGELFF	TGTGCCAGCAGGAGGACCGGGGAGCTGTTTTTT
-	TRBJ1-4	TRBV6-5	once	CASSYDTGSTNEKLFF	TGTGCCAGCAGTTACGACACAGGGAGCACTAATGAAAAACTGTTTTTT
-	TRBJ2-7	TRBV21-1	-	CASSKVEREGHREQYF	TGTGCCAGCAGCAAAGTCGAGCGGGAGGGCCATAGGGAGCAGTACTTC
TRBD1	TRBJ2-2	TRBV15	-	CATSWTGDITGELFF	TGTGCCACCAGCTGGACAGGGGATATAACCGGGGAGCTGTTTTTT
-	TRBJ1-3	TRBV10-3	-	CAISSERGNTIYF	TGTGCCATCAGCTCCGAGAGGGGAAACACCATATATTTT
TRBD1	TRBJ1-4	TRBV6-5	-	CASRLGQRNEKLFF	TGTGCCAGCAGACTGGGACAGAGAAATGAAAAACTGTTTTTT
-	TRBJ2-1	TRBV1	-	CTSSQSGRNEQFF	TGCACCAGCAGCCAATCGGGGAGGAATGAGCAGTTCTTC
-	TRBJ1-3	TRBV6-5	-	CASTGQPASGNTIYF	TGTGCCAGCACGGGACAACCCGCCTCTGGAAACACCATATATTTT
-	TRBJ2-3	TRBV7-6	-	CASSQAPDTQYF	TGTGCCAGCAGCCAAGCCCCAGATACGCAGTATTTT
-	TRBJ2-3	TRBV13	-	CASSRGGDTQYF	TGTGCCAGCAGTCGGGGTGGGGATACGCAGTATTTT
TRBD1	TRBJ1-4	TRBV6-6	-	CASSHDRGGEKLFF	TGTGCCAGCAGCCACGACAGGGGAGGTGAAAAACTGTTTTTT
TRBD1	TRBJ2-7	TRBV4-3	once	CASSQEWSQGVYEQYF	TGCGCCAGCAGCCAAGAATGGAGCCAGGGGGTCTACGAGCAGTACTTC
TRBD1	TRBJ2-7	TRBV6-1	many	CASSALPGQGSYEQYF	TGTGCCAGCAGTGCCCTTCCGGGACAGGGTTCCTACGAGCAGTACTTC
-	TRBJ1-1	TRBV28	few	CASSPSQAYGTTEAFF	TGTGCCAGCAGTCCCTCACAGGCTTATGGAACCACTGAAGCTTTCTTT
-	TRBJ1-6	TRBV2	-	CASRRQEGVSPLHF	TGTGCCAGCAGGAGACAGGAAGGGGTTTCACCCCTCCACTTT
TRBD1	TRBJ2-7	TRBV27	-	CASSLGDRGYEQYF	TGTGCCAGCAGTTTGGGGGACAGGGGTTACGAGCAGTACTTC
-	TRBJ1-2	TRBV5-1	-	CASSFEGGYGYTF	TGCGCCAGCAGCTTTGAGGGGGGGTATGGCTACACCTTC
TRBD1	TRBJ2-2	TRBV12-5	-	CASGSPAGTGYTGELFF	TGTGCTAGTGGTTCCCCGGCCGGGACAGGGTACACCGGGGAGCTGTTTTTT
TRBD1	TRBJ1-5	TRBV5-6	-	CASSLMTGGLVAQHF	TGTGCCAGCAGCCTAATGACAGGGGGCTTGGTGGCCCAGCATTTT
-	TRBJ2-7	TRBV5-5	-	CASSLGGTGTYEQYF	TGTGCCAGCAGCTTGGGGGGGACTGGTACCTACGAGCAGTACTTC
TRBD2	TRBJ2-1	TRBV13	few	CASSLEAGGGNEQFF	TGTGCCAGCAGCCTGGAAGCGGGAGGCGGCAATGAGCAGTTCTTC
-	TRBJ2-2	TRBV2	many	CASRAVGSTGELFF	TGTGCCAGCAGGGCAGTAGGGAGTACCGGGGAGCTGTTTTTT
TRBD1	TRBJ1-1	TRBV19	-	CASTNGQAGRNTEAFF	TGTGCCAGTACCAATGGACAGGCCGGTAGGAACACTGAAGCTTTCTTT
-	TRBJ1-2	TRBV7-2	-	CASSPLRGGGGYTF	TGTGCCAGCAGTCCCCTCCGGGGGGGTGGCGGCTACACCTTC
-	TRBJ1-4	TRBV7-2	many	CASSPSAADEKLFF	TGTGCCAGCAGCCCGAGCGCGGCGGATGAAAAACTGTTTTTT
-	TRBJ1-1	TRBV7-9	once	CASSLVDGEAFF	TGTGCCAGCAGCTTAGTGGACGGGGAGGCTTTCTTT
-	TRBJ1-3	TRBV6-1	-	CASSEAPFRSGNTIYF	TGTGCCAGCAGTGAAGCCCCTTTTAGGAGTGGAAACACCATATATTTT
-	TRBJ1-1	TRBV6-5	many	CASSYAGYTEAFF	TGTGCCAGCAGTTACGCGGGGTACACTGAAGCTTTCTTT
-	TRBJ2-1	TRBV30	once	CAFLAWPLYNEQFF	TGTGCCTTCCTAGCGTGGCCCCTCTACAATGAGCAGTTCTTC
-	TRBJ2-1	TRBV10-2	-	CASKETPYNEQFF	TGCGCCAGCAAGGAGACTCCGTACAATGAGCAGTTCTTC
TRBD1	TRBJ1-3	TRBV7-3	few	CASSSPGQGVSGNTIYF	TGTGCCAGCAGCTCCCCGGGACAGGGGGTCTCTGGAAACACCATATATTTT